The 3 T cell receptor beta chains below come from one sample, sequenced in a study of vaccination and CD4 T cells after COVID-19. The Oncomine TCR Beta short-read assay was what sequenced the DNA obtained from cultured CD4+ T cells. Each CDR3 protein gets one entry after TCRdb re-called the PCR reads with MiXCR. Among roughly 12,000 distinct CDR3 sequences listed, approximately 45% were seen once. These TCRs' antigens remain unknown. Stated treatment: roughly ten-day PBMC culture with coronavirus spike peptide pools or control peptides (ViraFEST assay). Input material: CD4+ T cells from blood, cultured in vitro. The receptors derive from a human donor who had recovered from COVID-19.

This clonotype has only a few counts. The V and J genes are TRBV7-3 and TRBJ2-5, with a possible D match to TRBD1 (6 bases). Trimming stripped 1 base from V and 2 bases from J, with 11 bases between. The CDR3 loop spans 15 amino acids. Germline assignment: CDR1 SGHTA and CDR2 FQGTGA. The CDR3 loop reads CASSLILGQQETQYF. CDR3 DNA sequence: TGTGCCAGCAGCTTAATACTCGGACAGCAAGAGACCCAGTACTTC.

This clonotype has a handful of counts. This sequence joins TRBV6-2 or TRBV6-3 and TRBJ2-5; unclear D gene. V lost 2 bases, J lost 5 bases, and 15 bases lay in between. The germline gives CDR1 MNHEY, CDR2 SVGEGT. This CDR3 has 15 residues. This chain's CDR3 is CASSYGVARLETQYF. CDR3 nucleotide sequence: TGTGCCAGCAGTTACGGTGTGGCTAGATTGGAGACCCAGTACTTC.

The table lists this clonotype with a few counts. The chain uses TRBV15 and TRBJ2-7; D remains unclear. Germline CDR1 and CDR2: LNHNV and YYDKDF (reference sequence). The CDR3 sequence is 12 residues long. Between the trimmed V and J ends, which lost 0 bases and 7 bases, there was a span of 7 bases. DNA of the CDR3: TGTGCCACCAGCAGAGAGCTGGGGGAGCAGTACTTC. Protein product: CATSRELGEQYF.